This is a list of T cell receptor beta chains from one sample in a study of T cell responses to AZD1222 COVID-19 vaccine. Method: immunoSEQ multiplex PCR; TCRdb's copy keeps in-frame clones and lacks some. The sample includes about 180,000 clones, 85% to 90% of them seen just once. The sequences come from peripheral blood, collected 28 days after the second dose of the MenACWY control vaccine. These receptor sequences come from an adult who received the MenACWY meningococcal vaccine as a control. Each CDR3 is given with its conserved first and last residue. A D gene is named only where the DNA matches it firmly.

j_gene | d_gene | v_gene | CDR3aa
TRBJ2-7 | TRBD1 | TRBV28 | CASSLPRDRRYEQYF
TRBJ1-5 | - | TRBV7-2 | CASSQTTTDQPQHF
TRBJ2-7 | - | TRBV29-1 | CSVEEGGRTYEQYF
TRBJ2-7 | - | TRBV9 | CASSPGWSYEQYF
TRBJ2-5 | TRBD2 | TRBV19 | CASTAAGVAETQYF
TRBJ1-2 | - | TRBV3-1/TRBV3-2 | CASSLWQVGYTF
TRBJ2-7 | TRBD2 | TRBV6-2/TRBV6-3 | CASSPLMTSGTTYEQYF
TRBJ2-3 | - | TRBV24-1 | CATSEDPTDTQYF
TRBJ1-1 | - | TRBV11-2 | CASSIGRISEAFF
TRBJ2-4 | TRBD1 | TRBV2 | CASSSTGKYF
TRBJ2-6 | - | TRBV19 | CASSIRTMGLGSGANVLTF
TRBJ2-5 | - | TRBV27 | CASSSRTEKGTQYF
TRBJ2-5 | - | TRBV6-5 | CASSSLYSMVQETQYF
TRBJ2-1 | - | TRBV7-2 | CASSLDRLGYNEQFF
TRBJ1-2 | TRBD1 | TRBV10-3 | CAISRTGKDYGYTF
TRBJ2-7 | - | TRBV6-2/TRBV6-3 | CASSWGATGEQYF
TRBJ2-2 | - | TRBV19 | CASSIRPGTGELFF
TRBJ2-7 | - | TRBV6-2/TRBV6-3 | CASSLPNYEQYF
TRBJ2-1 | - | TRBV7-3 | CASSLVGGGADNEQFF
TRBJ2-1 | TRBD2 | TRBV5-6 | CASSLVGTSANNEQFF
TRBJ1-6 | TRBD1 | TRBV9 | CASSPGGGANSPLHF
TRBJ2-7 | - | TRBV28 | CASNNRPDRAINYEQYF
TRBJ2-1 | - | TRBV7-2 | CASTLMVAIDEQFF
TRBJ1-5 | TRBD1 | TRBV3-1/TRBV3-2 | CASSHRGTGDNQPQHF
TRBJ1-5 | - | TRBV4-3 | CASSPFHQTGNQPQHF
TRBJ1-1 | - | TRBV25-1 | CASSESRGEAFF
TRBJ1-5 | - | TRBV28 | CASETNGQSNQPQHF
TRBJ2-1 | TRBD2 | TRBV7-3 | CASSVPIAGGTYNEQFF
TRBJ1-5 | - | TRBV7-3 | CASSEQGGQPQHF
TRBJ2-7 | - | TRBV5-1 | CASSFRPPRQAIVPPYEQYF
TRBJ1-1 | TRBD1 | TRBV28 | CASSFLGQGAPSVWAFF
TRBJ1-2 | - | TRBV7-2 | CASSSHQGDYGYTF
TRBJ2-7 | - | TRBV27 | CASTSRTPFYEQYF
TRBJ2-3 | - | TRBV5-4 | CASRRGTEQADTQYF
TRBJ1-2 | TRBD1 | TRBV15 | CATSRRQGDYGYTF
TRBJ1-1 | - | TRBV18 | CASSGGLGTEAFF
TRBJ2-3 | - | TRBV4-1 | CASSRGVDTDTQYF
TRBJ1-1 | - | TRBV28 | CASQTATGNLNTEAFF
TRBJ2-2 | - | TRBV7-2 | CASSLDSGLNTGELFF
TRBJ1-2 | TRBD1 | TRBV6-5 | CASTAGQGNYGYTF
TRBJ1-3 | - | TRBV28 | CASSWQVHSGNTIYF
TRBJ2-7 | TRBD2 | TRBV24-1 | CATSDPLAGGTEQYF
TRBJ1-3 | - | TRBV9 | CASSDPPQLSGNTIYF
TRBJ1-3 | - | TRBV7-2 | CASSDNTNRVGGNTIYF
TRBJ1-1 | TRBD1 | TRBV3-1/TRBV3-2 | CASSQFDRDPGEAFF
TRBJ2-7 | - | TRBV15 | CATNDGTYEQYF
TRBJ2-5 | - | TRBV27 | CASSSTRKKETQYF
TRBJ1-1 | - | TRBV9 | CASSVGRVTEAFF
TRBJ1-2 | TRBD1 | TRBV29-1 | CSVGTGSFYGYTF
TRBJ1-2 | TRBD1 | TRBV28 | CASSRGQGNYGYTF
TRBJ2-2 | - | TRBV12-5 | CASGRGVGELFF
TRBJ2-6 | - | TRBV11-3 | CASSASSGANVLTF
TRBJ2-7 | TRBD2 | TRBV25-1 | CASSGGLTDEQYF
TRBJ2-7 | - | TRBV15 | CATSRDLRALGYEQYF
TRBJ1-1 | TRBD1 | TRBV28 | CASSSPAGQMNTEAFF
TRBJ1-5 | TRBD1 | TRBV6-5 | CASRWDRTNQPQHF
TRBJ1-1 | TRBD1 | TRBV27 | CASSKQGKGTEAFF
TRBJ1-3 | - | TRBV9 | CASSGGLSGNTIYF